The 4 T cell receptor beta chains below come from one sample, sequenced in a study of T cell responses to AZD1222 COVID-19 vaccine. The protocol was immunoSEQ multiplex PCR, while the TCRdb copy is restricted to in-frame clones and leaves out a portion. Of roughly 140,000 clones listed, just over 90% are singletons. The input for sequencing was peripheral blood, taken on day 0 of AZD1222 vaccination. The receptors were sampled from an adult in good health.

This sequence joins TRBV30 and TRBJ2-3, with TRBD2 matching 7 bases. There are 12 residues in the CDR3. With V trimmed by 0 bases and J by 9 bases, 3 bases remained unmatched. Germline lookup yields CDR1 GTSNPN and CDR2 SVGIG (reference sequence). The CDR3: CAWSVGGSTQYF. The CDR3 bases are TGTGCCTGGAGTGTAGGCGGGAGCACGCAGTATTTT. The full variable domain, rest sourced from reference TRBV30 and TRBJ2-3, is SQTIHQWPATLVQPVGSPLSLECTVEGTSNPNLYWYRQAAGRGLQLLFYSVGIGQISSEVPQNLSASRPQDRQFILSSKKLLLSDSGFYLCAWSVGGSTQYFGPGTRLTVL.

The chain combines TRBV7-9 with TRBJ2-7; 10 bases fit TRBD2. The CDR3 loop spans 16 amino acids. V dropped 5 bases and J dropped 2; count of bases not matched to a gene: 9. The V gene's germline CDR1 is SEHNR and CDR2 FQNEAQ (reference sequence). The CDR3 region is CASSTRTSGVTYEQYF. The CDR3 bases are TGTGCCAGCAGCACAAGGACTAGCGGAGTCACCTACGAGCAGTACTTC.

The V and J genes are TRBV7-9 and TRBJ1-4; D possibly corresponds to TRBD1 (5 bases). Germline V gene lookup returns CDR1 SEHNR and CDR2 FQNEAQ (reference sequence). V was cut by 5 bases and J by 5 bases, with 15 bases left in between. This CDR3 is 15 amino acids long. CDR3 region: CASSDSGLPNEKLFF. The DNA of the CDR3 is TGTGCCAGCAGCGACTCGGGACTCCCGAATGAAAAACTGTTTTTT.

CDR3 amino acids: CSASRQGANTEAFF. As DNA, the CDR3 is TGCAGTGCTAGTAGGCAGGGGGCGAACACTGAAGCTTTCTTT. The chain is built from TRBV20-1 and TRBJ1-1, with TRBD1 matching 8 bases. Germline V gene data show CDR1 as DFQATT and CDR2 as SNEGSKA (reference sequence). The CDR3 runs to 14 residues. V was clipped by 3 bases and J by 1 base; unmatched bases: 4.